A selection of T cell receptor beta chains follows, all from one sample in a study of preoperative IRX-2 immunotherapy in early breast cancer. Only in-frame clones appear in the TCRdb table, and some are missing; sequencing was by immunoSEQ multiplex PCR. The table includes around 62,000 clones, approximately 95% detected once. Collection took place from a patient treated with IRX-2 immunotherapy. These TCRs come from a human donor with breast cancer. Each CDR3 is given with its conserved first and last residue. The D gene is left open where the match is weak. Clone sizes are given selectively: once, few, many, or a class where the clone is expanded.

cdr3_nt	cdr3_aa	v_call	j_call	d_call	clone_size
TGTGCCAGCAGCCAGGGACCGTACAATGAGCAGTTCTTC	CASSQGPYNEQFF	TRBV11-3	TRBJ2-1	-	-
TGTGCCAGCTCAGAGACTAGCGGGGGAGAGACCCAGTACTTC	CASSETSGGETQYF	TRBV18	TRBJ2-5	TRBD2	once
TGTGCCAGCAGGAGGCGGGGCACAGATACGCAGTATTTT	CASRRRGTDTQYF	TRBV28	TRBJ2-3	-	-
TGCGCCAGCAGCTTGGGGACTAGCACAGATACGCAGTATTTT	CASSLGTSTDTQYF	TRBV5-1	TRBJ2-3	-	-
TGTGCCAGCTCACCCGGACAGGGCCTGTACAATGAGCAGTTCTTC	CASSPGQGLYNEQFF	TRBV18	TRBJ2-1	TRBD1	-
TGTGCCAGCTCGGGTCGGGAGGGCTACGAGCAGTACTTC	CASSGREGYEQYF	TRBV28	TRBJ2-7	TRBD2	-
TGTGCCACTAACAGGGCAGGAGCTAATGAAAAACTGTTTTTT	CATNRAGANEKLFF	TRBV19	TRBJ1-4	-	-
TGTGCCAGCAGCTTATCGGTATCCGGACAGGGGCGTAACTTT	CASSLSVSGQGRNF	TRBV7-8	TRBJ1-1	TRBD1	-
TGTGCCAGCTCACCGGGACGGCAGAGCTCCTACAATGAGCAGTTCTTC	CASSPGRQSSYNEQFF	TRBV18	TRBJ2-1	-	few
TGCGCCAGCAGCTCTTCCGGGACAGGGTATACCTACGAGCAGTACTTC	CASSSSGTGYTYEQYF	TRBV5-1	TRBJ2-7	TRBD1	-
TGCGCCAGCAGCCGTCAGGCTTCCTACGAGCAGTACTTC	CASSRQASYEQYF	TRBV4-3	TRBJ2-7	-	once
TGTGCCAGCTCGACTACTAGCGGGAGTGTTGATGAGCAGTTCTTC	CASSTTSGSVDEQFF	TRBV18	TRBJ2-1	TRBD2	-
TGTGCCAGCAGCGCGAGACTATCTGAGCAGTTCTTC	CASSARLSEQFF	TRBV7-2	TRBJ2-1	-	-
TGTGCCAGTAGTATACGGGACACTCTTGGGTCACCCCTCCACTTT	CASSIRDTLGSPLHF	TRBV19	TRBJ1-6	-	-
TGTGCCAGCTCCGGGGACAGTAATCAGCCCCAGCATTTT	CASSGDSNQPQHF	TRBV18	TRBJ1-5	TRBD1	-
TGTGCCAGCAAGTCCCCGGGACCAAAAGACCACCAAAGCTCCTACAATGAGCAGTTCTTC	CASKSPGPKDHQSSYNEQFF	TRBV2	TRBJ2-1	-	few
TGTGCCAGTAGTATTGGGGGGGCGATCCTCAATGAGCAGTTCTTC	CASSIGGAILNEQFF	TRBV19	TRBJ2-1	-	-
TGTGCCAGCAGCTTTAGGGGGGATCAGCCCCAGCATTTT	CASSFRGDQPQHF	TRBV5-4	TRBJ1-5	-	-
TGTGCCAGCAGCCATCAGCCGGGACAGGCCTACACCTTC	CASSHQPGQAYTF	TRBV14	TRBJ1-2	TRBD1	-
TGTGCCAGCACCCTTGATGGGGGGCTGAACACTGAAGCTTTCTTT	CASTLDGGLNTEAFF	TRBV6-1	TRBJ1-1	-	-
TGTGCCAGCAGTGGAGGGACAGGGCGGGAGACCCAGTACTTC	CASSGGTGRETQYF	TRBV6-1	TRBJ2-5	TRBD1	-
TGTGCCAGCAGTCAGACCGAGGATGGTGATGAGCAGTTCTTC	CASSQTEDGDEQFF	TRBV6-6	TRBJ2-1	-	-
TGTGCCAGCAGTGACCCTGGGGCCAACGTCCTGACTTTC	CASSDPGANVLTF	TRBV2	TRBJ2-6	-	-
TGTGCCAGCAGTTTGGGACAGGGGCCTGGCTACACCTTC	CASSLGQGPGYTF	TRBV28	TRBJ1-2	TRBD1	-
TGTGCCAGCAAGACTAGTAACACCGGGGAGCTGTTTTTT	CASKTSNTGELFF	TRBV11-3	TRBJ2-2	-	-
TGCGCCAGCAGCCAAGATCTTAGCGGGGAGCTGTTTTTT	CASSQDLSGELFF	TRBV4-3	TRBJ2-2	-	-
TGTGCCAGCTTTGCTATAGTTACCGAGCAGTACTTC	CASFAIVTEQYF	TRBV2	TRBJ2-7	-	-
TGTGCCAGCAGTGAAGGTGGCTACACCTTC	CASSEGGYTF	TRBV2	TRBJ1-2	-	-
TGTGCCAGCAGCTCACAGGGGCACCTCCCAGAGACCCAGTACTTC	CASSSQGHLPETQYF	TRBV7-8	TRBJ2-5	TRBD1	-
TGTGCCAGTCGATTTAACTATGGCTACACCTTC	CASRFNYGYTF	TRBV6-5	TRBJ1-2	-	-
TGCGCCAGCAGCTTGGGCGAACCGGGCCGCGCGCCTCGGAGCAATCAGCCCCAGCATTTT	CASSLGEPGRAPRSNQPQHF	TRBV5-1	TRBJ1-5	-	-